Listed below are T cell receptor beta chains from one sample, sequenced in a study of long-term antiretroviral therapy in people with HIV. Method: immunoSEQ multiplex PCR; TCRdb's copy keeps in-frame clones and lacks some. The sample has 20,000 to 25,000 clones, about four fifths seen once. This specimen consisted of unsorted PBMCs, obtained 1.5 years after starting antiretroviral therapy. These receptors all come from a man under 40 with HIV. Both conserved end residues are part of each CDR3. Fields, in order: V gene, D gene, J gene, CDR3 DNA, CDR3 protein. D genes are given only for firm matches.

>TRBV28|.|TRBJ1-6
TGTGCCAGCAGTCGCAGGGGTTATAATTCACCCCTCCACTTT
CASSRRGYNSPLHF
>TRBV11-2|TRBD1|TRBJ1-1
TGTGCCAGCATAGACAGGGAACCTGAAGCTTTCTTT
CASIDREPEAFF
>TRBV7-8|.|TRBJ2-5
TGTGCCAGCAGCTTATGGTATGGAGAGACCCAGTACTTC
CASSLWYGETQYF
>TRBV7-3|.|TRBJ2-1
TGTGCCAGCAGCCCTCGGGAGTTTAACAATGAGCAGTTCTTC
CASSPREFNNEQFF
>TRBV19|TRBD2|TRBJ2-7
TGTGCCAGTAGTATAGATAGCGGGAAGCTCTACGAGCAGTACTTC
CASSIDSGKLYEQYF
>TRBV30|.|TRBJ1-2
TGTGCCGGATCTCAGGCCCCTAACTATGGCTACACCTTC
CAGSQAPNYGYTF
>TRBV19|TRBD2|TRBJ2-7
TGTGCCAGTAGTCCCATGACTAGCGGCTACGAGCAGTACTTC
CASSPMTSGYEQYF
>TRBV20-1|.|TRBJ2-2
TGCAGTGTTCCGGTCACCGGGGAGCTGTTTTTT
CSVPVTGELFF
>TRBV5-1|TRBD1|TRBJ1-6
TGCGCCAGCAGCAGGGACAGGCTTTATAATTCACCCCTCCACTTT
CASSRDRLYNSPLHF
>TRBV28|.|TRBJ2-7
TGTGCCAGCGGGCCCTATCGGTACTTC
CASGPYRYF
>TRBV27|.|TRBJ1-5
TGTGCCAGCAGTTTAATAGGGGGCAATCAGCCCCAGCATTTT
CASSLIGGNQPQHF